Below are 8 T cell receptor beta chains sequenced from a single sample in a study of blood T cell repertoires in COVID-19. The assay was immunoSEQ multiplex PCR, and TCRdb's table has in-frame clones only and misses some. This sample has 91,000 or so clones; roughly 89% occur once, and the top ten carry just over 15%. Specimen: peripheral blood. Receptor source: a human donor in a cohort sampled during active COVID-19.

The genes are TRBV18 and TRBJ1-1, with 7 bases lining up with TRBD1. This CDR3 spans 13 amino acids. Trimming at V came to 7 bases and at J to 3 bases, leaving 5 bases not matched to a gene. Germline CDR1 reads KGHSH; CDR2 reads LQKENI. The CDR3 sequence: CASLHDRDTEAFF. In nucleotides, the CDR3 is TGTGCCAGCTTACACGACAGGGACACTGAAGCTTTCTTT.

V gene TRBV14 combines with J gene TRBJ1-2; D is perhaps TRBD1 (5 bases). The CDR3 spans 17 residues. Germline loops: CDR1 SGHDN, CDR2 FVKESK. The V end was cut by 1 base, the J end by 1 base, with 16 bases between. CDR3 sequence: CASSQVSWAGINYGYTF. CDR3 DNA sequence: TGTGCCAGCAGCCAAGTTTCTTGGGCAGGGATTAACTATGGCTACACCTTC.

The chain carries TRBV30 and TRBJ2-3; 12 nucleotides agree with TRBD1. In germline, CDR1 is GTSNPN, CDR2 SVGIG (reference sequence). This CDR3 comprises 15 residues. Unmatched junction bases numbered 6, after V lost 2 bases and J lost 6 bases. For the CDR3, the DNA is TGTGCCTGGAGTTATGGGACAGGGGGCTCGGATACGCAGTATTTT. This codes for CAWSYGTGGSDTQYF. Based on the CDR3 plus reference TRBV30 and TRBJ2-3, the full variable domain is SQTIHQWPATLVQPVGSPLSLECTVEGTSNPNLYWYRQAAGRGLQLLFYSVGIGQISSEVPQNLSASRPQDRQFILSSKKLLLSDSGFYLCAWSYGTGGSDTQYFGPGTRLTVL.

This clone appeared once. The chain couples TRBV5-1 to TRBJ2-3; 7 positions agree with TRBD2. Germline V gene data show CDR1 as SGHRS and CDR2 as YFSETQ. Unmatched junction bases numbered 4, after V lost 4 bases and J lost 5 bases. The CDR3 loop spans 13 amino acids. CDR3: CASSVTGGDTQYF. Written as DNA, the CDR3 is TGCGCCAGCAGCGTGACGGGGGGAGATACGCAGTATTTT.

The J gene is TRBJ2-5, the V gene TRBV4-1; 14 bases fit TRBD2. CDR1 is MGHRA and CDR2 is YSYEKL in the germline V gene. The ends lost 0 bases at V and 4 bases at J; junction bases unmatched: 10. This CDR3 is built from 19 residues. This chain's CDR3 is CASSQDLTSGRARGETQYF. The CDR3 DNA reads TGCGCCAGCAGCCAAGATTTGACTAGCGGGAGGGCACGGGGAGAGACCCAGTACTTC.

This rearrangement joins TRBV28 to TRBJ2-7, with TRBD1 matching over 9 bases. With 3 bases clipped from V and 2 bases from J, the junction kept 5 bases outside the gene matches. Germline V CDR1 and CDR2: MDHEN, SYDVKM. This CDR3 is built from 15 residues. The CDR3 spells CASSFGGTGTYEQYF. In nucleotides, the CDR3 is TGTGCCAGCAGTTTTGGCGGGACAGGGACCTACGAGCAGTACTTC.

This rearrangement joins TRBV28 to TRBJ1-5, with D tentatively TRBD1 (5 bases). The CDR3 loop spans 13 amino acids. Trimming removed 7 bases from V and 7 bases from J, with 14 bases in between. Germline CDR1 reads MDHEN; CDR2 reads SYDVKM. CDR3 in DNA: TGTGCCAGCAACGGCCCGGGGGAACAGCCCCAGCATTTT. Protein product: CASNGPGEQPQHF.

This chain connects TRBV7-2 to TRBJ2-6; weak D call: TRBD1 (5 bases). Trimming took off 1 base at V and 4 bases at J, with 11 bases between the two ends. The CDR3 is 16 residues long. Per the germline V gene, CDR1 is SGHTA and CDR2 is FQGNSA. CDR3 loop: CASSLVPGWGANVLTF. The CDR3 nucleotides are TGTGCCAGCAGCTTAGTCCCAGGGTGGGGGGCCAACGTCCTGACTTTC.